These 26 T cell receptor beta chains were all obtained from the same sample, sequenced in a study of CD8 T cells in ankylosing spondylitis. Broader study findings: It appeared that ankylosing spondylitis blood was characterized by a TCR beta motif of roughly 8 highly homologous variants.

These receptors lack a known antigen. TCRdb analysed the 5' RACE reads with MiXCR anew, one entry per CDR3 protein. This sample carries roughly 700,000 distinct CDR3 sequences, 15% to 20% of them seen once, and the ten largest clones take around 20%. Specimen: blood, either unsorted or a sorted T cell fraction (not recorded which). These TCRs come from a male donor with ankylosing spondylitis.

The V and J genes are TRBV2 and TRBJ1-5; 9 positions agree with TRBD1. Germline CDR1 is SNHLY and CDR2 is FYNNEI. This CDR3 is 14 amino acids long. After removal of 7 bases from V and 6 bases from J, the junction contained 7 bases not matched to a gene. CDR3 sequence reads: CASTLQGAGQPQHF. In nucleotides, the CDR3 is TGTGCCAGCACCCTACAGGGGGCGGGTCAGCCCCAGCATTTT.

Only a few counts were recorded for this clonotype. V and J are TRBV2 and TRBJ1-5, with unresolved D. Trimming cost V 4 bases and J 7 bases, with 17 bases left between them. The CDR3 extends over 15 amino acids. The germline V gene has CDR1 SNHLY and CDR2 FYNNEI. The CDR3 spells CASSAVLGAGQPQHF. For the CDR3, the DNA is TGTGCCAGCAGTGCAGTCCTTGGCGCAGGACAGCCCCAGCATTTT.

This clonotype has just a few counts. CDR3 nucleotide sequence: TGTGCCAGCAGCCATAGCGGGAACCCCTACGAGCAGTACTTC. Residues: CASSHSGNPYEQYF. V usage is TRBV5-5 and J usage is TRBJ2-7; 8 bases agree with TRBD2. CDR1 and CDR2 from the germline V gene are SGHKS and YYEKEE (reference sequence). The CDR3 sequence is 14 residues long. V shed 4 bases, J shed 2 bases, and the junction held 5 bases outside the gene matches.

The rearrangement uses TRBV3-1 and TRBJ2-5; 8 nucleotides agree with TRBD2. Germline CDR1 LGHDT, CDR2 YNNKEL (reference sequence). This CDR3 region has 14 residues. Trimming removed 4 bases from V and 4 bases from J; junction bases left unmatched: 5. The CDR3 DNA follows: TGTGCCAGCAGCCGGCTAGCGGGTGGAGAGACCCAGTACTTC. Protein sequence: CASSRLAGGETQYF.

This sequence joins TRBV12-3 or TRBV12-4 and TRBJ1-1; D remains unclear. This CDR3 comprises 14 residues. V was clipped by 10 bases and J by 8 bases, with 23 bases between them. CDR3 bases: TGTGCCACTTCGTCCAACCCAGGTCCAACAGAAGCTTTCTTT. Translated, it gives CATSSNPGPTEAFF.

The CDR3: CAWSGPGPSGRDYGYTF. CDR3 bases: TGTGCCTGGAGTGGACCGGGACCCTCGGGTCGAGACTATGGCTACACCTTC. The gene calls are TRBV30 and TRBJ1-2; possibly TRBD1 for D (5 bases). The V gene lost 1 base and the J gene lost 3 bases, with 21 bases spanning the gap. Germline V gene lookup returns CDR1 GTSNPN and CDR2 SVGIG (reference sequence). This CDR3 is 17 amino acids long.

This clonotype was counted a few times. J is TRBJ2-1 and V is TRBV2; D is undetermined. The CDR3 spans 13 residues. The germline V and J ends were trimmed by 6 bases and 4 bases, with 10 bases remaining between them. Per germline, CDR1 SNHLY and CDR2 FYNNEI. The CDR3 bases are TGTGCCAGCAGCGGCGGCCTATACAATGAGCAGTTCTTC. This encodes CASSGGLYNEQFF.

The genes are TRBV7-8 and TRBJ1-1; the match to TRBD1 covers 11 bases. The CDR3 loop spans 14 amino acids. Per the germline V gene, CDR1 is SGHVS and CDR2 is FQNEAQ. V trimming: 5 bases; J trimming: 7 bases; junction bases outside the gene matches: 6. The DNA for the CDR3 is TGTGCCAGCAGCAAGGGACAGGGGGACGGTGAAGCTTTCTTT. Protein sequence: CASSKGQGDGEAFF.

CDR3 in amino acids: CATSDPGGEQETQYF. CDR3 bases: TGTGCCACCAGTGACCCGGGGGGGGAGCAAGAGACCCAGTACTTC. V and J are TRBV24-1 and TRBJ2-5; 8 positions match TRBD2. Germline V gene lookup returns CDR1 KGHDR and CDR2 SFDVKD. CDR3 length equals 15 residues. Germline trimming cut 4 bases from V and 2 bases from J; bases unmatched to any gene: 5.

The V call is TRBV20-1, the J call TRBJ2-5; D is uncertain. This CDR3 is 13 amino acids long. Germline V gives CDR1 DFQATT, CDR2 SNEGSKA (reference sequence). The CDR3 region is CSAVRQEQETQYF. Here the CDR3 DNA reads TGCAGCGCCGTCAGACAAGAACAAGAGACCCAGTACTTC.

This clonotype was seen only a few times. The CDR3 region is CASSDSPNEKLFF. CDR3 nucleotide sequence: TGTGCCAGCAGTGATAGTCCCAATGAAAAACTGTTTTTT. V is TRBV12-3 or TRBV12-4 and J is TRBJ1-4; D is unclear. This CDR3 has 13 amino acids. V was trimmed by 5 bases and J by 5 bases, leaving 9 bases between them.

This clonotype was counted many times. The genes are TRBV12-3 or TRBV12-4 and TRBJ2-1; 8 bases map to TRBD2. This CDR3 spans 14 amino acids. J gave up 4 bases and V 7 bases, and 6 bases lay outside the gene matches. The CDR3 region is CASTRLAGYNEQFF. In nucleotides, the CDR3 is TGTGCCAGCACCCGGCTAGCGGGTTACAATGAGCAGTTCTTC.

This chain links TRBV24-1 with TRBJ2-1, with 9 bases that match TRBD2. The V gene end was trimmed by 3 bases and the J gene end by 2 bases; junction bases not matched to a gene: 7. The CDR3 runs 17 residues. Germline V gives CDR1 KGHDR, CDR2 SFDVKD. Written as DNA, the CDR3 is TGTGCCACCAGTGATCGGACTAGCGTGGCGGCCTACAATGAGCAGTTCTTC. It is translated as CATSDRTSVAAYNEQFF.

This clonotype came up a few times. This sequence joins TRBV20-1 and TRBJ2-5; 13 bases agree with TRBD2. This CDR3 spans 15 amino acids. Trimming cost V 5 bases and J 5 bases; bases outside gene matches: 8. Germline CDR1 is DFQATT and CDR2 is SNEGSKA (reference sequence). DNA of the CDR3: TGCAGTGCTTCCGGACTAGCGGGGGAGGAGGAGACCCAGTACTTC. This sequence encodes CSASGLAGEEETQYF.

The CDR3 DNA sequence: TGTGCCAGCACCTCCCGGGACAGGGTCTCCTACGAGCAGTACTTC. Encoded protein: CASTSRDRVSYEQYF. The J gene is TRBJ2-7, the V gene TRBV5-5; TRBD1 aligns across 9 bases. The trim removed 6 bases at V and 0 bases at J, leaving 7 bases unmatched. This CDR3 spans 15 amino acids. CDR1 and CDR2 from the germline V gene are SGHKS and YYEKEE (reference sequence).

The sample holds a few counts of this clonotype. This chain links TRBV6-5 with TRBJ2-2; TRBD1 is a possible D gene (6 bases). The CDR3 contains 15 residues. Germline assignment: CDR1 MNHEY and CDR2 SVGAGI. Trimming pared 2 bases from V and 1 base from J, leaving 8 bases between. CDR3 sequence reads: CASSYEGVNTGELFF. DNA of the CDR3: TGTGCCAGCAGTTACGAGGGGGTGAACACCGGGGAGCTGTTTTTT.

The chain combines TRBV29-1 with TRBJ2-1; perhaps D is TRBD1 or TRBD2 (6 bases each). CDR1 SQVTM and CDR2 ANQGSEA come from the germline V gene. The V end was cut by 7 bases, the J end by 5 bases, with 24 bases between. CDR3 length: 16 amino acids. CDR3 bases: TGCAGCGGCAGGGGACTCAATGGGGTTTTTAACAATGAGCAGTTCTTC. Protein product: CSGRGLNGVFNNEQFF.

There are many counts of this clonotype. V usage is TRBV12-3 or TRBV12-4 and J usage is TRBJ2-2, with D perhaps TRBD1 or TRBD2 (5 bases each). The CDR3 runs to 14 residues. The V end lost 8 bases, the J end lost 2 bases, and 12 bases lay between the germline ends. As DNA, the CDR3 is TGTGCCAGCTTCTTTGGGGGAAACACCGGGGAGCTGTTTTTT. It is translated as CASFFGGNTGELFF.

CDR3 bases: TGTGCCAGCAGCTGGAGACAGGCTGAAGCTTTCTTT. It translates to CASSWRQAEAFF. The rearrangement joins TRBV5-6 to TRBJ1-1, with D possibly matching TRBD1 (6 bases). The length of the CDR3 is 12 residues. Trimming cost V 3 bases and J 6 bases, with 9 bases left between them. Germline V gives CDR1 SGHDT, CDR2 YYEEEE.

The chain employs TRBV20-1 and TRBJ1-3; 9 nucleotides align to TRBD1. V dropped 6 bases and J dropped 2; count of bases not matched to a gene: 2. The CDR3 totals 13 residues. The V gene's germline CDR1 is DFQATT and CDR2 SNEGSKA (reference sequence). The CDR3 protein is CSARQGAGNTIYF. The CDR3 DNA follows: TGCAGTGCCAGACAGGGGGCTGGAAACACCATATATTTT.

This clonotype has a handful of counts. V gene TRBV5-6 combines with J gene TRBJ1-5; TRBD1 is a possible D gene (5 bases). This CDR3 is built from 13 residues. Germline values: CDR1 SGHDT, CDR2 YYEEEE. The germline V and J ends were trimmed by 4 bases and 6 bases, with 11 bases remaining between them. The CDR3 is CASSSLRAQPQHF. As DNA, the CDR3 is TGTGCCAGCAGCAGTCTCAGGGCTCAGCCCCAGCATTTT. Full variable domain (missing parts from reference TRBV5-6 and TRBJ1-5): DAGVTQSPTHLIKTRGQQVTLRCSPKSGHDTVSWYQQALGQGPQFIFQYYEEEERQRGNFPDRFSGHQFPNYSSELNVNALLLGDSALYLCASSSLRAQPQHFGDGTRLSIL.

V is TRBV7-3 and J is TRBJ2-5; TRBD1 is a possible D gene (5 bases). Germline V gene data show CDR1 as SGHTA and CDR2 as FQGTGA. The CDR3 is made up of 16 amino acids. Trimming took 5 bases from V and 1 from J, leaving 17 bases between them. CDR3 protein: CASSPDILGSQETQYF. Written as DNA, the CDR3 is TGTGCCAGCAGCCCGGACATACTTGGGTCCCAAGAGACCCAGTACTTC. The variable domain in full, completed from reference TRBV7-3 and TRBJ2-5, reads GAGVSQTPSNKVTEKGKYVELRCDPISGHTALYWYRQSLGQGPEFLIYFQGTGAADDSGLPNDRFFAVRPEGSVSTLKIQRTERGDSAVYLCASSPDILGSQETQYFGPGTRLLVL.

V usage is TRBV27 and J usage is TRBJ2-3; 9 bases map to TRBD2. Germline CDR1 MNHEY, CDR2 SMNVEV (reference sequence). The CDR3 extends over 15 amino acids. J gave up 0 bases and V 8 bases, and 6 bases lay outside the gene matches. This CDR3 reads CASGQRGASTDTQYF. Here the CDR3 DNA reads TGTGCCAGCGGTCAGCGGGGGGCAAGCACAGATACGCAGTATTTT.

In this sample, this clonotype turned up once. A much larger clonotype is one base distant, so this may be a read error. This sequence joins TRBV28 and TRBJ2-7; 7 bases match TRBD1. Trimming removed 1 base from V and 0 bases from J; junction bases left unmatched: 3. CDR3 length equals 15 residues. Germline values: CDR1 MDHEN, CDR2 SYDVKM. CDR3 residues: CASSLLGTDSYEQYF. The CDR3 DNA sequence: TGTGCCAGCAGTTTATTGGGGACAGACTCCTACGAGCAGTACTTC.

CDR3 bases: TGTGCCAGCGCCCTGGGAGGGATACCGAACAATGAGCAGTTCTTC. Protein sequence: CASALGGIPNNEQFF. The chain carries TRBV12-3 or TRBV12-4 and TRBJ2-1, with 7 bases identical to TRBD2. The CDR3 loop spans 15 amino acids. J lost 5 bases, V lost 8 bases, and 12 bases had no gene match.

Points on this clonotype: This may come from a read error, since a much larger clone is one base off. The V and J genes are TRBV29-1 and TRBJ1-1; 8 bases are a match to TRBD1. The germline V gene encodes CDR1 SQVTM and CDR2 ANQGSEA. The ends lost 5 bases at V and 4 bases at J; junction bases unmatched: 9. The CDR3 sequence is 14 residues long. The CDR3 loop reads CSVTQGAVITEAFF. The CDR3 region has the DNA TGCAGCGTTACCCAGGGGGCAGTGATCACTGAAGCTTTCTTT.